This T cell receptor beta chain was obtained from a study of blood T cell repertoires in COVID-19. Study-level information: T cells, B-cell-depleted T cells, or PBMCs supplied cDNA or gDNA.

In the authors' workflow: Amplification from reference gene primers served as the basis for estimated nucleated cell counts. Sequencing was performed with immunoSEQ multiplex PCR; in TCRdb, only in-frame clones are kept and a portion is missing. V, J and clone size are those of that table, while D and trimming were read from the DNA. The sample includes roughly 230,000 clones, around 80% of them seen just once. Trimming pared 0 bases from V and 4 bases from J, leaving 6 bases between. This CDR3 spans 13 amino acids. Germline lookup yields CDR1 LGHNA and CDR2 YNFKEQ. This chain links TRBV4-2 with TRBJ1-1, with a weak D call TRBD1 (6 bases). Specimen: peripheral blood. The TCR originated in a man aged 40-49 years with active or convalescent COVID-19. Here the CDR3 reads CASSQEGATEAFF. In DNA, the CDR3 is TGTGCCAGCAGCCAAGAGGGGGCCACTGAAGCTTTCTTT.